This T cell receptor (beta chain) stems from a study of post-analysis software for immune sequencing data. Whole-study context: The cohort encompassed relapsing-remitting, secondary progressive and progressive-relapsing multiple sclerosis disease courses. General study findings and limits: Strong co-clustering by F measure linked samples that shared a preparation batch. Relative to controls, patients with multiple sclerosis showed significantly lower normalized Chao1 diversity. Elevated frequency relative to controls characterized four or five TRBV segments in patients, TRBV5-6, TRBV5-1 and TRBV20-1 among them.

Losses at the gene ends were 7 bases for V and 4 bases for J; bases not matched to a gene: 7. Germline-derived CDR1 and CDR2 are SQVTM and ANQGSEA. The CDR3 runs to 13 residues. The authors incorporated unique molecular identifiers into the TCR beta cDNA libraries. cDNA molecules numbering roughly 500,000 came from approximately 0.91 to 9.4 million T cells. TCRdb called the PCR reads again in MiXCR, with one record for every CDR3 protein. The sample has 600,000 to 750,000 distinct CDR3 sequences; 59% are singletons. Notes on this clonotype: Its antigen is not identified.

The rearrangement links TRBV29-1 to TRBJ1-5; 7 bases align to TRBD1. The sample consisted of blood. The clonotype originates from a girl aged 2 to 9 with multiple sclerosis. Here the CDR3 DNA reads TGCAGCGGGACCGGGACAGATAATCAGCCCCAGCATTTT. Translated: CSGTGTDNQPQHF.